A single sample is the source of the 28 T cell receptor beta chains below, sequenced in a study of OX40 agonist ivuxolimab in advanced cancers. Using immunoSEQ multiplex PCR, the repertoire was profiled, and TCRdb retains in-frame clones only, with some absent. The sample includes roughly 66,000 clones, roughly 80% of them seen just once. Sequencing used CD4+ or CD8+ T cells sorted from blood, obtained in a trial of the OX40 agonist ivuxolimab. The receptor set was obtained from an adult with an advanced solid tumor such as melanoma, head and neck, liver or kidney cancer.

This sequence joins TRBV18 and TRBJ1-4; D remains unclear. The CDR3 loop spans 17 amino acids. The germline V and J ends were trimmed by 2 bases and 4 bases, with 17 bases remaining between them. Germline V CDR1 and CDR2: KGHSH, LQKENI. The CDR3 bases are TGTGCCAGCTCACCAAAGGAAGGCCGGGCTTTTAATGAAAAACTGTTTTTT. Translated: CASSPKEGRAFNEKLFF.

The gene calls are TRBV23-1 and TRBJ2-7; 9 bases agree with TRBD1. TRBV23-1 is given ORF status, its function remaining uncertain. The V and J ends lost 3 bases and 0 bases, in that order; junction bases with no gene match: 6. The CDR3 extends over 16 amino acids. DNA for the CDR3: TGCGCCAGCAGTCAGGCTCGGGACAGGGTCTCCTACGAGCAGTACTTC. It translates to CASSQARDRVSYEQYF.

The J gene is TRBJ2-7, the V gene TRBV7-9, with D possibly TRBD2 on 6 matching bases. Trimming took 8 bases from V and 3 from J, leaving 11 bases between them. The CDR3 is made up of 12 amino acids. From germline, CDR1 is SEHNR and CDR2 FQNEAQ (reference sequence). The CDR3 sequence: CASPGARYEQYF. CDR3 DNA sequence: TGTGCCAGCCCGGGAGCTCGCTACGAGCAGTACTTC.

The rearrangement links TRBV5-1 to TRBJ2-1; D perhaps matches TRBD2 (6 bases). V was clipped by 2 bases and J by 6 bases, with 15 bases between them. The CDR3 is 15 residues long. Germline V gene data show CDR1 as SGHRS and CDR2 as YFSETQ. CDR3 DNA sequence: TGCGCCAGCAGCTTCGCCCCGGGAGTTGCCAATGAGCAGTTCTTC. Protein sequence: CASSFAPGVANEQFF.

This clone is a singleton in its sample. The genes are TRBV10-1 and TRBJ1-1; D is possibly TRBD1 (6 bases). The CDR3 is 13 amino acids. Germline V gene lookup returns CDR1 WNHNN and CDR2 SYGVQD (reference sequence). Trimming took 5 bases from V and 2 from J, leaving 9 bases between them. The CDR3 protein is CASSMTGNTEAFF. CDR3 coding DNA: TGCGCCAGCAGTATGACAGGAAACACTGAAGCTTTCTTT.

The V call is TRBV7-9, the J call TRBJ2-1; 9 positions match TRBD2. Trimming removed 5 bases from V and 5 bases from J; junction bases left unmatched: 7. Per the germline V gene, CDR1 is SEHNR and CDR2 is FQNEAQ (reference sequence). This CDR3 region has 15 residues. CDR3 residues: CASSDLAGLNNEQFF. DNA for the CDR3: TGTGCCAGCAGCGACCTAGCGGGGCTTAACAATGAGCAGTTCTTC.

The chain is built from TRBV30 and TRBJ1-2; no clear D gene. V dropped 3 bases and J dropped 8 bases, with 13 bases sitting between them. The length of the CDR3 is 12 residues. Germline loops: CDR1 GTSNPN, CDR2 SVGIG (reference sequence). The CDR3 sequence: CAWRAALEGYTF. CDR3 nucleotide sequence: TGTGCCTGGAGGGCCGCCCTGGAAGGCTACACCTTC.

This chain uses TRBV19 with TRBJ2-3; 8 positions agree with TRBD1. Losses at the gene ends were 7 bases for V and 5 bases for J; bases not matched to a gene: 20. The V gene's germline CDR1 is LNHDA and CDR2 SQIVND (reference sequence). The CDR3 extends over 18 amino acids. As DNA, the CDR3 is TGTGCCAGTAATACTATCTCGTCCGGGACAGGCTTTGGAGATACGCAGTATTTT. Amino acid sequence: CASNTISSGTGFGDTQYF.

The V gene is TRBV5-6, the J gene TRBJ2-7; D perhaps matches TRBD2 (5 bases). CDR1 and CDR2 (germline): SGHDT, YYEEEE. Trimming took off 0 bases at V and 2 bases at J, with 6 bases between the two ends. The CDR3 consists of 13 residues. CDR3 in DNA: TGTGCCAGCAGCTTGGGCGGGCCCTACGAGCAGTACTTC. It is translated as CASSLGGPYEQYF.

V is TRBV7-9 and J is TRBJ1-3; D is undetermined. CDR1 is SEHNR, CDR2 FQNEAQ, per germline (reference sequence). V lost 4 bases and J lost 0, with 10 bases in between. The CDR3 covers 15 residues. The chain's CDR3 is CASSSDGFSGNTIYF. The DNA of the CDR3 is TGTGCCAGCAGCTCCGACGGCTTCTCTGGAAACACCATATATTTT.

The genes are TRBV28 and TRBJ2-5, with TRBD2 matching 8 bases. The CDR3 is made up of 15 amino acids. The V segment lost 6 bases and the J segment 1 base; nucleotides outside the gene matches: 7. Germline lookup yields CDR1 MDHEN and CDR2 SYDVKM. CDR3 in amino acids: CASSPGGVPQETQYF. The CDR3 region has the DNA TGTGCCAGCAGCCCCGGGGGGGTGCCCCAAGAGACCCAGTACTTC. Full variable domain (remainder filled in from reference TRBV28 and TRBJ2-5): DVKVTQSSRYLVKRTGEKVFLECVQDMDHENMFWYRQDPGLGLRLIYFSYDVKMKEKGDIPEGYSVSREKKERFSLILESASTNQTSMYLCASSPGGVPQETQYFGPGTRLLVL.

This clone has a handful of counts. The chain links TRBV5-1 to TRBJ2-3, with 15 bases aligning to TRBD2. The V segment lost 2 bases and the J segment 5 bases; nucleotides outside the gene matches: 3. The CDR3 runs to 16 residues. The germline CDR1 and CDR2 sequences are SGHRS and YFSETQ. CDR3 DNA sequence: TGCGCCAGCAGCTTAGGACTAGCGGGAGGGGTAGATACGCAGTATTTT. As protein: CASSLGLAGGVDTQYF.

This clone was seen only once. The CDR3 sequence is CASSDLGASGTQETQYF. CDR3 DNA sequence: TGTGCCAGCAGCGACCTTGGGGCTAGCGGGACCCAAGAGACCCAGTACTTC. V is TRBV7-7 and J is TRBJ2-5; 9 bases are a match to TRBD2. J was trimmed by 1 base and V by 5 bases; bases with no gene match: 11. Germline V CDR1 and CDR2: SSHAT, FNYEAQ (reference sequence). This CDR3 region has 17 residues.

The CDR3 region is CASSYTGLDTQYF. In nucleotides, the CDR3 is TGTGCCAGCAGTTATACAGGGCTAGATACGCAGTATTTT. The chain combines TRBV6-6 with TRBJ2-3; weak D call: TRBD1 (6 bases). V was pared by 3 bases and J by 5 bases, with 9 bases between. The germline V gene encodes CDR1 MNHNY and CDR2 SVGAGI (reference sequence). The CDR3 runs 13 residues.

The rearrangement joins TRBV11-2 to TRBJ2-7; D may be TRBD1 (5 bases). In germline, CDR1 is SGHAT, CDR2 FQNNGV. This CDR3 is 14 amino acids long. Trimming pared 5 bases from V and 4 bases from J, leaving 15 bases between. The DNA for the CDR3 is TGTGCCAGCAGCACCCTTGGGGCCCGGTACGAGCAGTACTTC. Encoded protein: CASSTLGARYEQYF.

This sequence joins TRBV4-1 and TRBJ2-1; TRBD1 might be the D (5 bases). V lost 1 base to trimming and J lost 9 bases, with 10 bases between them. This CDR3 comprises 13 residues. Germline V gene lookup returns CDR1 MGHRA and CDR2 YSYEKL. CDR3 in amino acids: CASSQVRAGEQFF. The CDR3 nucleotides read TGCGCCAGCAGCCAAGTCAGGGCCGGTGAGCAGTTCTTC.

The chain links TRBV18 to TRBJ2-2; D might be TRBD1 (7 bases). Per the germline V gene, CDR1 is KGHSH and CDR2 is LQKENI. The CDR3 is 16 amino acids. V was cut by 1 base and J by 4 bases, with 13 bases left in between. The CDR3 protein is CASSPRSGGTTGELFF. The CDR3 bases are TGTGCCAGCTCACCACGGTCAGGGGGGACCACCGGGGAGCTGTTTTTT.

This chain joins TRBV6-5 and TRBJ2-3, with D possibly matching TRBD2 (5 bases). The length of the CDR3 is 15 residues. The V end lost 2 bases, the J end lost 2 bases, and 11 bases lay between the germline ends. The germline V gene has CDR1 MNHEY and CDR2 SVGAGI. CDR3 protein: CASSYRRGSTDTQYF. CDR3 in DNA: TGTGCCAGCAGTTACCGACGGGGATCCACAGATACGCAGTATTTT.

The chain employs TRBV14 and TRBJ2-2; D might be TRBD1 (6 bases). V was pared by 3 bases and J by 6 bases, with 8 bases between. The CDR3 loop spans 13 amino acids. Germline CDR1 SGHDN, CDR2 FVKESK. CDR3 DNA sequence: TGTGCCAGCAGCCAGTACAGGGCCGGGGAGCTGTTTTTT. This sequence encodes CASSQYRAGELFF.

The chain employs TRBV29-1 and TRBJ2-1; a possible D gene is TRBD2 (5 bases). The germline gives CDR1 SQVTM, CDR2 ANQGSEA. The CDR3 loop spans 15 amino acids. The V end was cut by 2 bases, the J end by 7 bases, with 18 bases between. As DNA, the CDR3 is TGCAGCGTTGAAAATCCGAGGGTCCTTATGAATGAGCAGTTCTTC. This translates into CSVENPRVLMNEQFF.

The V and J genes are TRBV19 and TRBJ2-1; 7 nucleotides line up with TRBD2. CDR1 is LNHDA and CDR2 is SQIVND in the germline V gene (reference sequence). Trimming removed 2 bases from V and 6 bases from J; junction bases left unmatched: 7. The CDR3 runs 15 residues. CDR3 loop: CASSISRGVSNEQFF. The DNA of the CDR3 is TGTGCCAGTAGTATATCTCGGGGGGTCTCCAATGAGCAGTTCTTC.

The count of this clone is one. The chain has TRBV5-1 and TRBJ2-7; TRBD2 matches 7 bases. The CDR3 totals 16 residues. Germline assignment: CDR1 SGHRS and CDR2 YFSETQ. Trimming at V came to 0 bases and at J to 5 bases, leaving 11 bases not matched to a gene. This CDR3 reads CASSLALTGGLHEQYF. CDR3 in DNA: TGCGCCAGCAGCTTGGCCCTGACGGGAGGTCTCCACGAGCAGTACTTC.

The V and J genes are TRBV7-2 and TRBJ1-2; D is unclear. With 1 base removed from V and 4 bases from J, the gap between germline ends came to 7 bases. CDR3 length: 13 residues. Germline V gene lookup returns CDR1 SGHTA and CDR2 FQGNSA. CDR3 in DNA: TGTGCCAGCAGCTTAGGGGCAGCCTATGGCTACACCTTC. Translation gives CASSLGAAYGYTF.

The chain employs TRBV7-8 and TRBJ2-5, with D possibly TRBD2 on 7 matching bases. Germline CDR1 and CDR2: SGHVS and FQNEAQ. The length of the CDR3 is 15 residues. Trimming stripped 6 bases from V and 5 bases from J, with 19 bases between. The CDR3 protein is CASSPLGGLRETQYF. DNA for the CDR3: TGTGCCAGCAGTCCCCTCGGGGGGCTGAGGGAGACCCAGTACTTC.

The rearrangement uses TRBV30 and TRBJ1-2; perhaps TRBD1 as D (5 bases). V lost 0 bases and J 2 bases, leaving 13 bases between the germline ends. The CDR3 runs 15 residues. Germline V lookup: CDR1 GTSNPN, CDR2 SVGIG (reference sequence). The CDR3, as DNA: TGTGCCTGGAGTGTGGCAGGGAGCGGGAACTATGGCTACACCTTC. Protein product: CAWSVAGSGNYGYTF.

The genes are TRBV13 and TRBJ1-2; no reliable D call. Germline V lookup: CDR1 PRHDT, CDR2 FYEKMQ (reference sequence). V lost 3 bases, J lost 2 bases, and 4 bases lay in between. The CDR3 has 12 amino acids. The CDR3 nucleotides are TGTGCCAGCAGCTTCAGGAACTATGGCTACACCTTC. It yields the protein CASSFRNYGYTF.

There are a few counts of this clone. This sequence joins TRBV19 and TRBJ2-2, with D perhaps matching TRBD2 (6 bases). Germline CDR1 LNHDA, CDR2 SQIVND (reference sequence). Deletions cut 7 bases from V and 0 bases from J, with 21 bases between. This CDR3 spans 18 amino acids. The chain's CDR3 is CASTPWARRGPNTGELFF. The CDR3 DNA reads TGTGCCAGTACCCCGTGGGCGAGGAGGGGCCCGAACACCGGGGAGCTGTTTTTT.

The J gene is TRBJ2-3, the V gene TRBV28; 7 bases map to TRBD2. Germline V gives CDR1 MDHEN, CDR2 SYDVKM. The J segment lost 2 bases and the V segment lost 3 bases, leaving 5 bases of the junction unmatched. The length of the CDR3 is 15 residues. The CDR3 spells CASSFSSGLTDTQYF. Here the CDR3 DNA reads TGTGCCAGCAGTTTTTCTAGCGGACTCACAGATACGCAGTATTTT.